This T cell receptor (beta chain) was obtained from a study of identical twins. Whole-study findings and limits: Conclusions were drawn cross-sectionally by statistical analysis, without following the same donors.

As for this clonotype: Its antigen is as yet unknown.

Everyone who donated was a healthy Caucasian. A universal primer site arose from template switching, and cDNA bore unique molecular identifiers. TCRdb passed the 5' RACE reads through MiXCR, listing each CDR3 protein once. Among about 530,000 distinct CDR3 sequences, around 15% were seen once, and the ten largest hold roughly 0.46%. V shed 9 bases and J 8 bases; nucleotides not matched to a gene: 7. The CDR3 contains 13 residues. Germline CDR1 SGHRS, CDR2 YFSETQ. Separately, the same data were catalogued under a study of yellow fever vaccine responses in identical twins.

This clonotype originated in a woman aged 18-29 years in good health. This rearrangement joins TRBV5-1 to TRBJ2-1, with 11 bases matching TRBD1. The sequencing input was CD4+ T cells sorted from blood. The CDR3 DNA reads TGCGCCACCCGGACAGGGGGCGAAGATGAGCAGTTCTTC. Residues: CATRTGGEDEQFF.